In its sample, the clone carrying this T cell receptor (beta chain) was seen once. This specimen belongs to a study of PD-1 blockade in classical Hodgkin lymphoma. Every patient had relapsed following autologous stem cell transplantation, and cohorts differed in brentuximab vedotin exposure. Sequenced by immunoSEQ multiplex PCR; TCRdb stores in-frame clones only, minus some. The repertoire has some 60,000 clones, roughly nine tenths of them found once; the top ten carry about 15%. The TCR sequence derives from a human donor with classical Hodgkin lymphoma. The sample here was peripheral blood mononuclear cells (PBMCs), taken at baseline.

The CDR3 region is CSAWRGNEQFF. The DNA for the CDR3 is TGCAGTGCTTGGCGGGGTAATGAGCAGTTCTTC. V and J are TRBV20-1 and TRBJ2-1; D perhaps matches TRBD2 (6 bases). V gave up 5 bases and J gave up 7 bases, with 9 bases separating them. The germline CDR1 and CDR2 sequences are DFQATT and SNEGSKA (reference sequence). The length of the CDR3 is 11 residues.